This T cell receptor beta chain was recorded in a study of T-cell reconstitution after alpha-beta-depleted transplantation in children. For TCRbeta, the library was prepared with unique molecular identifiers. TCRdb fed the PCR reads into MiXCR, producing one record per CDR3 protein. This sample has 250,000 to 400,000 distinct CDR3 sequences, with 23% found just once. Trimming removed 2 bases at V and 8 bases at J, with 12 bases between. Germline CDR1 SGHTA, CDR2 FQGTGA. The CDR3 consists of 13 residues. This clonotype was counted a few times. J is TRBJ1-2 and V is TRBV7-3; D perhaps matches TRBD1 (5 bases). This sequence originates from a male patient younger than 18 who had a stem cell transplant for acute lymphoblastic leukemia, so the T cells may come from the graft donor. The sequences come from PBMCs, mostly from graft donor cells, collected 180 days after TCRalphabeta/CD19-depleted stem cell transplant. CDR3 DNA: TGTGCCAGCAGCTTATATGGGGGTGAAGGCTACACCTTC. This translates into CASSLYGGEGYTF. Variable domain in full (rest from reference TRBV7-3 and TRBJ1-2): GAGVSQTPSNKVTEKGKYVELRCDPISGHTALYWYRQSLGQGPEFLIYFQGTGAADDSGLPNDRFFAVRPEGSVSTLKIQRTERGDSAVYLCASSLYGGEGYTFGSGTRLTVV.